A single sample is the source of the 9 T cell receptor beta chains below, sequenced in a study of blood T cells in healthy people across ages. A second PCR, run for 7 to 11 cycles, used a sample-barcoded 5' primer plus a J-beta primer mix. In TCRdb, the 5' RACE reads were re-called with MiXCR into one record per CDR3 protein. The data contain 800,000 or so distinct CDR3 sequences, under 80% of them singletons. Sequenced: blood. These receptors were collected from a man aged 25-40 years in good health.

The rearrangement links TRBV6-5 to TRBJ2-5, with 7 positions matching TRBD2. CDR1 and CDR2 from the germline V gene are MNHEY and SVGAGI. Trimming at V came to 5 bases and at J to 2 bases, leaving 8 bases not matched to a gene. The CDR3 totals 15 residues. For the CDR3, the DNA is TGTGCCAGCAGTCTTGGCGGGGGAGTACAAGAGACCCAGTACTTC. Translation: CASSLGGGVQETQYF.

This clonotype was observed a handful of times. The chain joins TRBV29-1 to TRBJ2-1; D possibly corresponds to TRBD2 (6 bases). Trimming took off 4 bases at V and 9 bases at J, with 13 bases between the two ends. This CDR3 comprises 12 residues. The V gene's germline CDR1 is SQVTM and CDR2 ANQGSEA. The CDR3 DNA reads as TGCAGCGTTGTTAGTCGGGGGAGTGAGCAGTTCTTC. Translated, it gives CSVVSRGSEQFF.

The J gene is TRBJ1-6, the V gene TRBV13, with D perhaps matching TRBD1 (5 bases). The CDR3 runs 16 residues. Trimming removed 1 base from V and 5 bases from J, with 12 bases in between. Germline CDR1 is PRHDT and CDR2 is FYEKMQ (reference sequence). The CDR3 spells CASSLAGYDDNSPLHF. The CDR3 coding sequence is TGTGCCAGCAGCTTAGCAGGGTATGACGATAATTCACCCCTCCACTTT.

The V call is TRBV7-2, the J call TRBJ2-1; D remains ambiguous. The CDR3 runs to 16 residues. Trimming removed 0 bases from V and 6 bases from J, with 15 bases in between. Germline V lookup: CDR1 SGHTA, CDR2 FQGNSA. Here the CDR3 reads CASSLATPPRSNEQFF. The CDR3 coding sequence is TGTGCCAGCAGCTTAGCGACTCCCCCGAGGAGCAATGAGCAGTTCTTC.

The chain couples TRBV10-3 to TRBJ2-3; perhaps TRBD1 as D (6 bases). This CDR3 is 16 amino acids long. Trimming left V 4 bases short and J 1 base short, with 15 bases between. In germline, CDR1 is ENHRY, CDR2 SYGVKD. The CDR3: CAISVRRDKGTDTQYF. The CDR3, as DNA: TGTGCCATCAGTGTGCGAAGGGACAAAGGCACAGATACGCAGTATTTT.

This clonotype has only one observation. The rearrangement links TRBV29-1 to TRBJ2-1; 8 bases match TRBD2. In germline, CDR1 is SQVTM, CDR2 ANQGSEA. Trimming removed 4 bases from V and 6 bases from J; junction bases left unmatched: 11. This CDR3 has 15 residues. DNA of the CDR3: TGCAGCGTTGCCGTCGTGGGCGGGGGGACCAATGAGCAGTTCTTC. This sequence encodes CSVAVVGGGTNEQFF.

There are a few counts of this clonotype. This chain links TRBV4-2 with TRBJ2-4; D is possibly TRBD1 or TRBD2 (5 bases each). This CDR3 comprises 12 residues. V dropped 4 bases and J dropped 13 bases, with 14 bases sitting between them. Germline assignment: CDR1 LGHNA and CDR2 YNFKEQ. This chain's CDR3 is CASSLYGTEQYF. As DNA, the CDR3 is TGTGCCAGCAGCCTCTATGGGACGGAACAGTACTTC.

The chain is built from TRBV6-2 or TRBV6-3 and TRBJ2-3; no reliable D call. The CDR3 length is 16 residues. Germline V CDR1 and CDR2: MNHEY, SVGEGT. Trimming shortened V by 2 bases and J by 1 base, and 13 bases separated the two germline ends. CDR3 DNA sequence: TGTGCCAGCAGTTACGGATCCGCCCTTCGCACAGATACGCAGTATTTT. Its protein product is CASSYGSALRTDTQYF.

This sequence joins TRBV9 and TRBJ2-3, with D possibly TRBD2 on 5 matching bases. There are 14 residues in the CDR3. Germline V lookup: CDR1 SGDLS, CDR2 YYNGEE. With 4 bases removed from V and 6 bases from J, the gap between germline ends came to 15 bases. The CDR3 nucleotides are TGTGCCAGCAGCCTTGGGAGTGGCGGGGATACGCAGTATTTT. This sequence encodes CASSLGSGGDTQYF.